What follows is one T cell receptor (beta chain) and its context. Its antigen is as yet unknown. Template switching, a step in the protocol, added a universal primer site, and cDNA carried unique molecular identifiers. TCRdb re-called the 5' RACE reads with MiXCR, one entry per CDR3 protein. The sample yields approximately 240,000 distinct CDR3 sequences, around 15% seen once. This entry belongs to a study of identical twins. Whole-study findings and limits: In beta out-of-frame sequences, the excess sharing between twins was weaker. The more abundant beta clonotypes in cord blood had fewer insertions, and memory repertoires did not show this.

The CDR3 consists of 14 residues. Germline V gene data show CDR1 as MNHNS and CDR2 as SASEGT. The V end was cut by 4 bases, the J end by 9 bases, with 19 bases between. The specimen sequenced was memory (CD45RO+) T cells sorted from blood. This TCR was sampled from a woman in her late teens or twenties in good health. The chain carries TRBV6-1 and TRBJ2-7; no clear D gene. The CDR3 bases are TGTGCCAGCAGTGCTGGCAATAGCATCCCCCGGCAGTACTTC. It codes for CASSAGNSIPRQYF.